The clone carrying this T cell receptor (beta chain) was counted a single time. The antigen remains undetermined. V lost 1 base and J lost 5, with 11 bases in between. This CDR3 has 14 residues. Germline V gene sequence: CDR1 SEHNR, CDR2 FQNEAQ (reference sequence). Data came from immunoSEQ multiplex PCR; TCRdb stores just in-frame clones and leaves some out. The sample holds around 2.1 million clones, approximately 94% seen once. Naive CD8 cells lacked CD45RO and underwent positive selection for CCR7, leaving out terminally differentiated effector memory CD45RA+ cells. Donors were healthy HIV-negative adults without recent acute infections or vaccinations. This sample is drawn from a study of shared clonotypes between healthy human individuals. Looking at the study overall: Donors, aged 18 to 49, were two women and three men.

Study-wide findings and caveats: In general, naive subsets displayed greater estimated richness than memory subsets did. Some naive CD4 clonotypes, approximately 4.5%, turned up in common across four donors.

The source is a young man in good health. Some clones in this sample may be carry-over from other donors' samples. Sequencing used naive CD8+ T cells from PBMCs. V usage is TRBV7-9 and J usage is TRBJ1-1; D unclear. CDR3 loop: CASSLGVAHTEAFF. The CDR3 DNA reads TGTGCCAGCAGCTTAGGGGTGGCGCATACTGAAGCTTTCTTT.